The present entry profiles one TCR beta chain with its context. Germline is not matched at one junction end, which may reflect a read error. The entry originates in a study of tumor and adjacent non-tumor tissue in lung cancer. CDR1 GTSNPN and CDR2 SVGIG come from the germline V gene (reference sequence). This CDR3 region has 15 residues. Three rounds of nested PCR, following a modified ARM-PCR protocol, produced the TCRbeta library. A single record per CDR3 protein comes from TCRdb applying MiXCR to the multiplex PCR reads. The table lists fewer than 130,000 distinct CDR3 sequences, approximately 87% of them singletons, with 20% to 25% in the top ten. No cell sorting was done before RNA was extracted from the tissue.

The source of this sequence is a man in his 70s with non-small cell lung cancer. Specimen: lung tumor tissue. This chain joins TRBV30 and TRBJ2-3; TRBD2 agrees at 7 bases. The CDR3 nucleotides read TGTGCCAGGAGTGATCGCGGGAGCGGCACAGATACGCAGTATTTT. Protein product: CARSDRGSGTDTQYF.